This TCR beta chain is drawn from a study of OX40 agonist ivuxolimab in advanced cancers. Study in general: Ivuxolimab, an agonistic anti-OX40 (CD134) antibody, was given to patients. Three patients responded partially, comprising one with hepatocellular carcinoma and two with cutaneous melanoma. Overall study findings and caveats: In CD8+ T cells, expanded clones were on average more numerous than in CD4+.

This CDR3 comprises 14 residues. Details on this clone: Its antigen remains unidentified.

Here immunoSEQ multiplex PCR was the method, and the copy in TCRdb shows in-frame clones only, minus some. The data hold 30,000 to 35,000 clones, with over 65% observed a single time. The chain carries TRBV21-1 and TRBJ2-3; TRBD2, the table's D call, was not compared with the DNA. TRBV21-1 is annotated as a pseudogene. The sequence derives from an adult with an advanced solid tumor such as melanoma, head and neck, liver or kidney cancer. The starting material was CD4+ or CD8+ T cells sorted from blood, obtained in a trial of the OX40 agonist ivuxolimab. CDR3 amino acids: CASSSSGPHTTQYF. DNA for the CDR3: TGTGCCAGCAGCAGTAGCGGCCCCCACACGACGCAGTATTTT.